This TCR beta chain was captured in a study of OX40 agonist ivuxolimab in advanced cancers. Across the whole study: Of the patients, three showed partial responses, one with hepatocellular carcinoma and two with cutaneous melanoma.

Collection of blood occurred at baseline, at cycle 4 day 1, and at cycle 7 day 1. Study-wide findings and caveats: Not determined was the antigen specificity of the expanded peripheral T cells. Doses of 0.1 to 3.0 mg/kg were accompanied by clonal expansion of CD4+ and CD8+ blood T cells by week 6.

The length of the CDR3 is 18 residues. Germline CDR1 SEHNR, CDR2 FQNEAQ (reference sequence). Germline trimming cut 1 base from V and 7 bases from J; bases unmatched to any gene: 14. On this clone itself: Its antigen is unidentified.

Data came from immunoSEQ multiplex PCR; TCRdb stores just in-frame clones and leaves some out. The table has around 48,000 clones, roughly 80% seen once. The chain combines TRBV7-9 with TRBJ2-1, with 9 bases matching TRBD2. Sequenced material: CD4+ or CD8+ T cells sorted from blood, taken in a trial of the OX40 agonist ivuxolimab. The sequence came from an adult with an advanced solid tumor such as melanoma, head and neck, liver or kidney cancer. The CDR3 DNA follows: TGTGCCAGCAGCTTAGACCCCAGCGGGGGGCCAATTCTTAATGAGCAGTTCTTC. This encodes CASSLDPSGGPILNEQFF. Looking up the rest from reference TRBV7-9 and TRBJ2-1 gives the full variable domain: DTGVSQNPRHKITKRGQNVTFRCDPISEHNRLYWYRQTLGQGPEFLTYFQNEAQLEKSRLLSDRFSAERPKGSFSTLEIQRTEQGDSAMYLCASSLDPSGGPILNEQFFGPGTRLTVL.